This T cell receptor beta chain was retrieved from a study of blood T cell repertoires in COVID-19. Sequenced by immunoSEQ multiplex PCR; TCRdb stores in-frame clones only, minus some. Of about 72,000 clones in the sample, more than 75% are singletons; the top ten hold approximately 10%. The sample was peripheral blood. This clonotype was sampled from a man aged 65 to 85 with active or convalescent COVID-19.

CDR3 in amino acids: CASSPETGTAGGLGPQHF. The CDR3 DNA reads as TGTGCCAGCAGTCCCGAAACCGGGACAGCTGGCGGATTAGGGCCCCAGCATTTT. The V and J genes are TRBV27 and TRBJ1-5, with 7 bases identical to TRBD1. The CDR3 loop spans 18 amino acids. J was trimmed by 9 bases and V by 5 bases; bases with no gene match: 22. In germline, CDR1 is MNHEY, CDR2 SMNVEV (reference sequence).